This TCR beta chain was profiled in a study of blood T cell repertoires in COVID-19. Study-wide background: Samples came from the United States, Italy and Spain, spanning acute and convalescent COVID-19. From T cells, B-cell-depleted T cells, or PBMCs came the material, which was cDNA or gDNA.

Authors' methods: From reference gene primer amplification, estimates of nucleated cell counts were derived. TCRdb keeps only in-frame clones here, not all; method: immunoSEQ multiplex PCR. Clone size and the V and J calls come from that table; the DNA yielded D and trimming. Among 90,000 to 130,000 clones, less than 85% were seen once, and the ten largest hold less than 4%. The CDR3 loop spans 15 amino acids. V was cut by 2 bases and J by 10 bases, with 18 bases left in between. Per germline, CDR1 WNHNN and CDR2 SYGVQD (reference sequence). The chain joins TRBV10-1 to TRBJ2-1; D might be TRBD2 (9 bases). The receptor was derived from a woman of 80 years or more with acute or convalescent COVID-19. Sample: peripheral blood. The DNA for the CDR3 is TGCGCCAGCAGTGAGGGAGGCGGGAGGGACAGGGAGCAGTTCTTC. Its protein product is CASSEGGGRDREQFF.